This entry describes one T cell receptor beta chain. Its specificity is not known. This sample was included in a study of cytomegalovirus exposure and HLA in healthy donors. Study findings and constraints: Follow-up analysis later connected one missense variant in DCLRE1C with trimming of TCR beta V- and J-genes. In a later analysis, 15,000 to 20,000 TCR beta sequences were associated with HLA alleles at 0.05 false discovery rate.

Germline lookup yields CDR1 SNHLY and CDR2 FYNNEI. This CDR3 has 15 amino acids. The junction had 9 bases not matched to a gene; V was cut back by 8 bases and J by 7 bases. With 60 Vbeta and 13 Jbeta primers, the PCR was carried out. Generated by immunoSEQ multiplex PCR, the TCRdb table keeps only in-frame clones and is missing some. Of some 150,000 clones listed, 55% to 75% are singletons. This chain uses TRBV2 with TRBJ2-1; 12 nucleotides match TRBD2. The TCR sequence derives from a human donor in good health. The sample consisted of PBMCs. Here the CDR3 reads CASRITSGGSNEQFF. DNA of the CDR3: TGTGCCAGCCGAATCACTAGCGGGGGGTCTAATGAGCAGTTCTTC. Full variable domain (missing parts from reference TRBV2 and TRBJ2-1): EPEVTQTPSHQVTQMGQEVILRCVPISNHLYFYWYRQILGQKVEFLVSFYNNEISEKSEIFDDQFSVERPDGSNFTLKIRSTKLEDSAMYFCASRITSGGSNEQFFGPGTRLTVL.